This entry features one T cell receptor beta chain sequence. This sample was included in a study of blood T cell repertoires in COVID-19. The germline V gene has CDR1 KGHSH and CDR2 LQKENI. Trimming took 3 bases from V and 2 from J, leaving 11 bases between them. CDR3 size: 14 residues. This table comes from immunoSEQ multiplex PCR, and its TCRdb copy is limited to in-frame clones, with some not included. The data show roughly 88,000 clones, about 82% seen once. The rearrangement joins TRBV18 to TRBJ2-7; weak D call: TRBD1 (6 bases). Sample: peripheral blood. The TCR was taken from a woman older than 75 with acute or convalescent COVID-19. In DNA form, the CDR3 reads TGTGCCAGCTCACCCTCACAGGGACCCTACGAGCAGTACTTC. Amino acid sequence: CASSPSQGPYEQYF.